The clone carrying this TCR beta chain was seen once. Its target is unknown. Resections took place in Japan or China from about 2013 to 2018. Macro-dissection enriched premalignant or tumor cells before nucleic acid extraction. This sample is drawn from a study of immune evolution from preneoplasia to lung adenocarcinoma. Study-level points and caveats: Clonality was highest in normal lung, lower in later-stage lesions apparently. Top clone frequencies peaked in normal lung, apparently declining through invasive adenocarcinoma.

Only in-frame clones appear in the TCRdb table, and some are missing; sequencing was by immunoSEQ multiplex PCR. The table has 4,000 to 5,500 clones, roughly 82% seen once. The specimen was FFPE lung adenocarcinoma in situ tissue. The receptor was isolated from a person aged 65 to 79 with lung adenocarcinoma.

This CDR3 is CASSPETSGTYNEQFF. As DNA, the CDR3 is TGCGCCAGCAGTCCAGAGACTAGCGGGACCTACAATGAGCAGTTCTTC. The chain has TRBV5-1 and TRBJ2-1, with 11 bases that match TRBD2. The V gene end was trimmed by 5 bases and the J gene end by 2 bases; junction bases not matched to a gene: 6. The CDR3 has 16 residues. Germline V lookup: CDR1 SGHRS, CDR2 YFSETQ.